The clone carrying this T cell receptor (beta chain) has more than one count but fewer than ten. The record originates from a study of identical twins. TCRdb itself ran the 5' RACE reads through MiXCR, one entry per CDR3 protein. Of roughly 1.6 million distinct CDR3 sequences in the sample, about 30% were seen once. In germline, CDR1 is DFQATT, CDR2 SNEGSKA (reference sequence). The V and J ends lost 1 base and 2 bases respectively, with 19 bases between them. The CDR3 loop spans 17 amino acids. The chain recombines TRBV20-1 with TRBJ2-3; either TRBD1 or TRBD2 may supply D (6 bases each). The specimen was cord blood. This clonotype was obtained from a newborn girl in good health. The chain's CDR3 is CSARGWGAAPPTDTQYF. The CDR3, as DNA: TGCAGTGCTAGAGGGTGGGGGGCCGCGCCCCCCACAGATACGCAGTATTTT.